This T cell receptor beta chain is from a study of cytomegalovirus exposure and HLA in healthy donors. 60 Vbeta and 13 Jbeta primers were used in PCR. Method: immunoSEQ multiplex PCR; TCRdb's copy keeps in-frame clones and lacks some. Of 100,000 or so clones in the sample, more than 65% were seen once. Study-wide points: According to the study, 160 or so TCR beta chains were cytomegalovirus-associated.

When sampled, the donors appeared nominally healthy, though they likely had unrecorded immune exposures. This clone is a singleton in its sample. As yet, its antigen is unknown. This CDR3 comprises 13 residues. The chain has TRBV21-1 and TRBJ2-2; the table's D call, TRBD1, has no DNA check behind it. TRBV21-1 is recorded as a pseudogene. This sequence was found in a woman between 18 and 29 years old in good health and CMV-seronegative. Sequenced input: PBMCs. CDR3 region: CASTRHMTGELFF. CDR3 DNA: TGTGCCAGTACACGCCACATGACCGGGGAGCTGTTTTTT.